The present T cell receptor (beta chain) was sequenced within a study of CD8 T cells in ankylosing spondylitis. General study points: A motif of eight highly homologous TCR beta variants was seen as apparently characteristic of ankylosing spondylitis blood. Earlier literature documents some of the motif variants in reactive arthritis synovial fluid and blood.

Each CDR3 protein gets one entry after TCRdb re-called the 5' RACE reads with MiXCR. Among about 250,000 distinct CDR3 sequences, roughly a tenth were seen once, and the ten largest hold 2.6%. The germline gives CDR1 DFQATT, CDR2 SNEGSKA (reference sequence). The CDR3 loop spans 12 amino acids. V dropped 6 bases and J dropped 2 bases, with 10 bases sitting between them. This clonotype was counted ten times or more. What it binds is unknown. The sequenced material came from blood, either unsorted or a sorted T cell fraction (not recorded which). This clonotype was obtained from a male donor with ankylosing spondylitis or in good health (not recorded which). V and J are TRBV20-1 and TRBJ2-5, with D perhaps given as TRBD1 or TRBD2 (5 bases each). CDR3 amino acids: CSATGTQETQYF. CDR3 coding DNA: TGCAGTGCCACCGGGACGCAAGAGACCCAGTACTTC.